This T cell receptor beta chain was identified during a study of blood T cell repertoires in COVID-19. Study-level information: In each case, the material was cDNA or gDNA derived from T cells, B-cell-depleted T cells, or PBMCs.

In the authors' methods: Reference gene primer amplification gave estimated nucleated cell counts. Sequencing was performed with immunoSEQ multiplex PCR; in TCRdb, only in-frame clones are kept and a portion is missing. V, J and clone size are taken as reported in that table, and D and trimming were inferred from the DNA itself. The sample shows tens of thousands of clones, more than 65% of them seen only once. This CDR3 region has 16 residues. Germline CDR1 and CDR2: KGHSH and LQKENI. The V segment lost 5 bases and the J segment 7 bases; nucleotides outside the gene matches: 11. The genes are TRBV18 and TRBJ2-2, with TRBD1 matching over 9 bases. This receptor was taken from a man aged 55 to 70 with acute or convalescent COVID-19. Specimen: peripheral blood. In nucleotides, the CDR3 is TGTGCCAGCTCATACGGGACAGGGCGCCAGAACGGGGAGCTGTTTTTT. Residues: CASSYGTGRQNGELFF.